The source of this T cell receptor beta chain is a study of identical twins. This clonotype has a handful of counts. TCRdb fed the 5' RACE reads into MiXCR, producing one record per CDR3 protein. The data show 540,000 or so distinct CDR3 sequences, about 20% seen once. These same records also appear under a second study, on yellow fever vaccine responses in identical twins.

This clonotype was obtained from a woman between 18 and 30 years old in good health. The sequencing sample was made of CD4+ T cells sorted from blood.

CDR3 loop: CASSLDMNTEAFF. Written as DNA, the CDR3 is TGTGCCAGCAGCCTGGACATGAACACTGAAGCTTTCTTT. The rearrangement joins TRBV12-3 or TRBV12-4 to TRBJ1-1, with D possibly being TRBD1 (5 bases). V was clipped by 6 bases and J by 0 bases, with 8 bases between them. The CDR3 totals 13 residues.